The sequence of this TCR beta chain was determined in a study of cytomegalovirus exposure and HLA in healthy donors. It was with 60 Vbeta and 13 Jbeta primers that the PCR ran. Method: immunoSEQ multiplex PCR; TCRdb's copy keeps in-frame clones and lacks some. The sample consists of around 92,000 clones, 60% to 75% of them appearing once. In nominal health when sampled, donors likely had unrecorded immune exposures nonetheless. Germline assignment: CDR1 SGHTA and CDR2 FQGNSA. This CDR3 spans 14 amino acids. V shed 5 bases, J shed 6 bases, and the junction held 6 bases outside the gene matches. This chain joins TRBV7-2 and TRBJ1-4; 7 bases match TRBD1. The TCR originated in a female donor in good health and CMV-seropositive. Sequenced sample: PBMCs. CDR3 residues: CASSGTGTDEKLFF. The CDR3 nucleotides read TGTGCCAGCAGCGGCACCGGGACAGATGAAAAACTGTTTTTT.